One TCR beta chain is described in this entry. What it binds is not known. These data originate in a study of CD8 T cells in ankylosing spondylitis. Germline V CDR1 and CDR2: KGHSH, LQKENI. Deletions cut 2 bases from V and 2 bases from J, with 15 bases between. The CDR3 covers 16 residues. Overall study results and limits: Characteristic of ankylosing spondylitis blood, it appeared, was a TCR beta motif comprising about 8 highly homologous variants. Reactive arthritis synovial fluid and blood previously showed some of these motif variants. Peripheral blood held disease-linked clones only at relatively low frequency, and these were CD8+.

TCRdb fed the 5' RACE reads into MiXCR, producing one record per CDR3 protein. Here the sample spans 250,000 to 350,000 distinct CDR3 sequences, about 20% being singletons. The rearrangement uses TRBV18 and TRBJ2-5; a possible D gene is TRBD2 (5 bases). The receptor was derived from a male donor with ankylosing spondylitis or in good health (not recorded which). The specimen was blood, either unsorted or a sorted T cell fraction (not recorded which). The CDR3 loop reads CASSPFLERIQETQYF. In DNA, the CDR3 is TGTGCCAGCTCACCATTCCTCGAGCGGATACAAGAGACCCAGTACTTC.